This passage covers 9 T cell receptor beta chains from one sample sequenced in a study of T cells in localized non-small cell lung cancer. This table comes from immunoSEQ multiplex PCR, and its TCRdb copy is limited to in-frame clones, with some not included. The sample lists 45,000 to 60,000 clones, approximately 80% occurring once. The sequences come from peripheral blood, collected before any cancer treatment. The source of these receptors is a female donor of 60 years or more with stage II squamous cell lung carcinoma.

The DNA of the CDR3 is TGCAGCGTAAAACAGGGAATGAACACTGAAGCTTTCTTT. This translates into CSVKQGMNTEAFF. V and J are TRBV29-1 and TRBJ1-1, with D possibly being TRBD1 (6 bases). Germline CDR1 and CDR2: SQVTM and ANQGSEA. The V gene lost 6 bases and the J gene lost 0 bases, with 11 bases spanning the gap. CDR3 size: 13 residues.

This clone was observed once. The chain links TRBV6-5 to TRBJ2-7; 8 bases align to TRBD2. V shed 10 bases and J 2 bases; nucleotides not matched to a gene: 13. This CDR3 region has 15 residues. Germline loops: CDR1 MNHEY, CDR2 SVGAGI. CDR3 sequence: CATLPGGGLTYEQYF. The CDR3 DNA reads TGTGCCACCCTCCCGGGGGGGGGACTTACCTACGAGCAGTACTTC.

The rearrangement links TRBV5-1 to TRBJ2-3, with 7 bases fitting TRBD2. CDR3 length: 18 amino acids. CDR1 and CDR2 from the germline V gene are SGHRS and YFSETQ. V was pared by 0 bases and J by 3 bases, with 13 bases of the junction left unmatched. The CDR3 nucleotides read TGCGCCAGCAGCTTGGCCGAGCGGGGCCTTCCGGGGACAGATACGCAGTATTTT. Encoded protein: CASSLAERGLPGTDTQYF.

The J gene is TRBJ1-4, the V gene TRBV5-5; tentative D call: TRBD1 (6 bases). V shed 0 bases and J shed 8 bases, with 14 bases lying between them. CDR1 is SGHKS and CDR2 is YYEKEE in the germline V gene (reference sequence). The CDR3 runs to 15 residues. CDR3 residues: CASSLGPGAREKLFF. The CDR3 nucleotides are TGTGCCAGCAGCTTGGGGCCGGGGGCTCGAGAAAAACTGTTTTTT.

The chain is built from TRBV6-1 and TRBJ1-4, with a tentative D call TRBD1 (6 bases). CDR3 length: 18 amino acids. V was pared by 0 bases and J by 3 bases, with 17 bases between. CDR1 is MNHNS, CDR2 SASEGT, per germline. CDR3 bases: TGTGCCAGCAGTGAAGCCAGGGGAAGGAAGGCGGCTAATGAAAAACTGTTTTTT. Its protein is CASSEARGRKAANEKLFF.

The gene calls are TRBV5-4 and TRBJ2-5; 7 bases align to TRBD1. J gave up 5 bases and V 4 bases, and 5 bases lay outside the gene matches. The germline gives CDR1 SGHNT, CDR2 YYREEE (reference sequence). The CDR3 totals 13 residues. CDR3 region: CASSPTGLETQYF. The CDR3 DNA follows: TGTGCCAGCAGCCCGACAGGGTTGGAGACCCAGTACTTC. The variable domain in full, with the rest retrieved from reference TRBV5-4 and TRBJ2-5, is ETGVTQSPTHLIKTRGQQVTLRCSSQSGHNTVSWYQQALGQGPQFIFQYYREEENGRGNFPPRFSGLQFPNYSSELNVNALELDDSALYLCASSPTGLETQYFGPGTRLLVL.

In its sample, this clone is medium-sized. The V call is TRBV4-3, the J call TRBJ2-2, with 7 bases identical to TRBD2. Germline V gives CDR1 LGHNA, CDR2 YSLEER. V shed 2 bases and J 7 bases; nucleotides not matched to a gene: 1. CDR3 length equals 13 residues. The CDR3 sequence: CASSQSGVGELFF. The DNA of the CDR3 is TGCGCCAGCAGCCAAAGCGGGGTCGGGGAGCTGTTTTTT.

V and J are TRBV5-5 and TRBJ1-1; D possibly corresponds to TRBD1 (6 bases). Trimming removed 3 bases at V and 12 bases at J, with 24 bases between. The CDR3 is 15 amino acids. Germline CDR1 and CDR2: SGHKS and YYEKEE (reference sequence). CDR3 region: CASSSLTDQQGRSFF. The CDR3 bases are TGTGCCAGCAGCTCATTAACAGACCAACAGGGAAGATCTTTCTTT.

The chain employs TRBV9 and TRBJ2-1, with 7 bases identical to TRBD2. The V and J ends lost 2 bases and 4 bases, in that order; junction bases with no gene match: 6. In germline, CDR1 is SGDLS, CDR2 YYNGEE. The CDR3 runs 15 residues. CDR3 sequence: CASSVGLAVYNEQFF. The CDR3 DNA sequence: TGTGCCAGCAGCGTGGGGCTAGCGGTATACAATGAGCAGTTCTTC.